A selection of T cell receptor beta chains follows, all from one sample in a study of cytomegalovirus exposure and HLA in healthy donors. Repertoires were generated with immunoSEQ multiplex PCR, while TCRdb's copy carries only in-frame clones and drops some. The data show approximately 130,000 clones, about 80% seen once. The sequencing input was PBMCs. Source of these receptors: a man aged 50 or older in good health and CMV-seronegative. CDR3s include the opening cysteine and the closing phenylalanine or tryptophan. Each record gives: clone size, V gene, J gene, D gene, CDR3 DNA, CDR3 protein. The D gene is left open where the match is weak. The size of a clone is reported for some rows only, either as once, few or many, or as a class for expanded clones.

size: .
V: TRBV19
J: TRBJ1-5
D: TRBD1
DNA: TGTGCCAGTAGTGACAGGGGGCCGGAACAGCCCCAGCATTTT
CDR3: CASSDRGPEQPQHF

size: once
V: TRBV11-2
J: TRBJ2-7
D: TRBD2
DNA: TGTGCCAGCAGCTTAGCTAGCGGGAGCTCCTACGAGCAGTACTTC
CDR3: CASSLASGSSYEQYF

size: few
V: TRBV7-2
J: TRBJ2-7
D: TRBD2
DNA: TGTGCCAGCAGCCAAACGGGAGGGTCCTTGTACGAGCAGTACTTC
CDR3: CASSQTGGSLYEQYF

size: .
V: TRBV10-3
J: TRBJ2-5
D: TRBD2
DNA: TGTGCCATCGGGAGGACTAGCGGGGGTGAGACCCAGTACTTC
CDR3: CAIGRTSGGETQYF

size: few
V: TRBV7-8
J: TRBJ1-2
D: .
DNA: TGTGCCAGCAGCTTAGCGGAGATATCTACTAACTATGGCTACACCTTC
CDR3: CASSLAEISTNYGYTF

size: .
V: TRBV18
J: TRBJ2-5
D: .
DNA: TGTGCCAGCTCACCACCGGCCCGAGAGACCCAGTACTTC
CDR3: CASSPPARETQYF

size: few
V: TRBV7-3
J: TRBJ2-3
D: TRBD2
DNA: TGTGCCAGCAGCTTAACCGGGCTAGCGGGAGGAGAGTATACGCAGTATTTT
CDR3: CASSLTGLAGGEYTQYF

size: .
V: TRBV27
J: TRBJ2-1
D: .
DNA: TGTGCCAGCAGTCCGTCGACTAGTGGGGTGCAGTTCTTC
CDR3: CASSPSTSGVQFF

size: .
V: TRBV19
J: TRBJ1-1
D: TRBD1
DNA: TGTGCCAGTAGTGTGGACAGGGGGCGGTTGGAAGCTTTCTTT
CDR3: CASSVDRGRLEAFF

size: .
V: TRBV25-1
J: TRBJ1-2
D: .
DNA: TGTGCCAGCAGTGAATCAGGGAACTATGGCTACACCTTC
CDR3: CASSESGNYGYTF

size: once
V: TRBV11-2
J: TRBJ2-7
D: .
DNA: TGTGCCAGCAGCCCGAGGGTCTGGGGTAGCTACGAGCAGTACTTC
CDR3: CASSPRVWGSYEQYF

size: .
V: TRBV11-2
J: TRBJ2-5
D: TRBD2
DNA: TGTGCCAGCAGCTTAGCACTAGCGGTACAAGAGACCCAGTACTTC
CDR3: CASSLALAVQETQYF

size: few
V: TRBV7-7
J: TRBJ2-2
D: TRBD1
DNA: TGTGCTAGCAGCTTAGGGGCCGGGACAGGGCACACCGGGGAGCTGTTTTTT
CDR3: CASSLGAGTGHTGELFF

size: .
V: TRBV19
J: TRBJ1-1
D: .
DNA: TGTGCCAGTAGTACTGGGGCGCTAGGCACTGAAGCTTTCTTT
CDR3: CASSTGALGTEAFF

size: .
V: TRBV7-3
J: TRBJ2-3
D: TRBD1
DNA: TGTGCCAGCAGCTCCACAGGGGGCAGGACAGATACGCAGTATTTT
CDR3: CASSSTGGRTDTQYF

size: .
V: TRBV5-6
J: TRBJ1-2
D: .
DNA: TGTGCCAGCAGCCCCCTGGGAGTCGGCTACACCTTC
CDR3: CASSPLGVGYTF

size: .
V: TRBV27
J: TRBJ2-1
D: TRBD2
DNA: TGTGCCAGCAGCCCACAAACTGGCGCGGGAGGATATCCTGAGCAGTTCTTC
CDR3: CASSPQTGAGGYPEQFF

size: once
V: TRBV13
J: TRBJ2-1
D: TRBD2
DNA: TGTGCCAGCAGCCCCGAGGCGACTAGCGGGAGCAATGAGCAGTTCTTC
CDR3: CASSPEATSGSNEQFF

size: .
V: TRBV12-5
J: TRBJ2-1
D: TRBD2
DNA: TGTGCTAGTGGTTTAGCCGGGACTAGCGGGAGAGGATACAATGAGCAGTTCTTC
CDR3: CASGLAGTSGRGYNEQFF

size: .
V: TRBV19
J: TRBJ2-1
D: TRBD2
DNA: TGTGCCAGTAGCCAGGACCAACTAGCGGGAGGGGGCAATGAGCAGTTCTTC
CDR3: CASSQDQLAGGGNEQFF

size: .
V: TRBV2
J: TRBJ1-5
D: TRBD1
DNA: TGTGCCAGCAAAAAGCAGGGGGTTATCGATCAGCCCCAGCATTTT
CDR3: CASKKQGVIDQPQHF

size: .
V: TRBV7-2
J: TRBJ2-2
D: TRBD2
DNA: TGTGCCAGCAGCTTAATAGCGGGAACGAACACCGGGGAGCTGTTTTTT
CDR3: CASSLIAGTNTGELFF

size: .
V: TRBV28
J: TRBJ2-7
D: .
DNA: TGTGCCAGCAGCCGACAGATCTACGAGCAGTACTTC
CDR3: CASSRQIYEQYF

size: .
V: TRBV6-6
J: TRBJ1-1
D: TRBD1
DNA: TGTGCCAGCAACTCGCGGACAGGGGGTAACACTGAAGCTTTCTTT
CDR3: CASNSRTGGNTEAFF

size: few
V: TRBV25-1
J: TRBJ1-1
D: TRBD1
DNA: TGTGCCAGCAGTTACAGGGGGGACACTGAAGCTTTCTTT
CDR3: CASSYRGDTEAFF

size: .
V: TRBV6-1
J: TRBJ2-6
D: TRBD1
DNA: TGTGCCAGCAGTCAAGACAGGGGGCTGGGGGCCAACGTCCTGACTTTC
CDR3: CASSQDRGLGANVLTF

size: .
V: TRBV28
J: TRBJ1-4
D: TRBD1
DNA: TGTGCCAGCAGTCCCCCGGGACAGGGGGCAACTAATGAAAAACTGTTTTTT
CDR3: CASSPPGQGATNEKLFF

size: .
V: TRBV5-4
J: TRBJ1-4
D: TRBD1
DNA: TGTGCCAGCAGTCTACAGGGGACTAATGAAAAACTGTTTTTT
CDR3: CASSLQGTNEKLFF

size: .
V: TRBV7-2
J: TRBJ2-2
D: TRBD2
DNA: TGTGCCAGCAGCCCACAGGCTAGCGGGAACACCGGGGAGCTGTTTTTT
CDR3: CASSPQASGNTGELFF

size: .
V: TRBV11-2
J: TRBJ1-4
D: .
DNA: TGTGCCAGCAGCTTACGTAAAAATGAAAAACTGTTTTTT
CDR3: CASSLRKNEKLFF

size: .
V: TRBV28
J: TRBJ2-5
D: .
DNA: TGTGCCAGCAGTCGACAGCTCCGGGAGACCCAGTACTTC
CDR3: CASSRQLRETQYF

size: .
V: TRBV30
J: TRBJ2-1
D: .
DNA: TGTGCCTTTGCTAGAGACAATGAGCAGTTCTTC
CDR3: CAFARDNEQFF

size: .
V: TRBV14
J: TRBJ2-7
D: TRBD1
DNA: TGTGCCAGCACCAAAGGTGCGACAGGGGCAGTCGAGCAGTACTTC
CDR3: CASTKGATGAVEQYF

size: once
V: TRBV6-6
J: TRBJ1-5
D: .
DNA: TGTGCCGCCGCCGGCGGGGTGGGTCCGCGGGATCAGCCCCAGCATTTT
CDR3: CAAAGGVGPRDQPQHF

size: .
V: TRBV7-2
J: TRBJ1-6
D: TRBD1
DNA: TGTGCCAGCAGCTTATGGGACAGCCCTAATCGGGGATACACCCTCCACTTT
CDR3: CASSLWDSPNRGYTLHF

size: once
V: TRBV18
J: TRBJ2-4
D: TRBD2
DNA: TGTGCCAGCTCACCCCAGGCGGGAGGATCCAAAAACATTCAGTACTTC
CDR3: CASSPQAGGSKNIQYF

size: .
V: TRBV5-4
J: TRBJ2-5
D: TRBD1
DNA: TGTGCCAGCAGCTCTGGGACAGACCAAGAGACCCAGTACTTC
CDR3: CASSSGTDQETQYF

size: .
V: TRBV6-6
J: TRBJ2-1
D: .
DNA: TGTGCCAGCAGAATAGCGGCGAGCTCCTACAATGAGCAGTTCTTC
CDR3: CASRIAASSYNEQFF

size: .
V: TRBV7-7
J: TRBJ2-5
D: .
DNA: TGTGCTAGCAGCCTTATGGGGGGGCACGGAGAGACCCAGTACTTC
CDR3: CASSLMGGHGETQYF

size: .
V: TRBV28
J: TRBJ2-1
D: TRBD2
DNA: TGTGCCAGCAGTTTATCACCCGGGCTAGCGGGGTACAATGAGCAGTTCTTC
CDR3: CASSLSPGLAGYNEQFF

size: .
V: TRBV5-1
J: TRBJ2-3
D: TRBD2
DNA: TGCGCCAGCAGCTTGGCCCCCGGGGCGGGGGGAAGCACAGATACGCAGTATTTT
CDR3: CASSLAPGAGGSTDTQYF

size: .
V: TRBV5-1
J: TRBJ1-1
D: TRBD1
DNA: TGCGCCAGCAGCGACGGGACAGGGGGCCTCACTGAAGCTTTCTTT
CDR3: CASSDGTGGLTEAFF

size: few
V: TRBV5-6
J: TRBJ1-5
D: .
DNA: TGTGCCAGCAGCTTGTCAGGCCGGAAAAGCAATCAGCCCCAGCATTTT
CDR3: CASSLSGRKSNQPQHF

size: once
V: TRBV28
J: TRBJ2-6
D: TRBD1
DNA: TGTGCCAGCAGGCCAACCACAGGGGTTTTTGGGGCCAACGTCCTGACTTTC
CDR3: CASRPTTGVFGANVLTF

size: .
V: TRBV9
J: TRBJ1-1
D: .
DNA: TGTGCCAGCAGCGTAGCCCCCCACTCAGAAGCTTTCTTT
CDR3: CASSVAPHSEAFF

size: .
V: TRBV6-5
J: TRBJ2-3
D: .
DNA: TGTGCCAGCAGTTACTCGGGACATAGCACAGATACGCAGTATTTT
CDR3: CASSYSGHSTDTQYF

size: .
V: TRBV19
J: TRBJ2-7
D: .
DNA: TGTGCCAGTAGTATAGGACTGGAGAACTACGAGCAGTACTTC
CDR3: CASSIGLENYEQYF

size: .
V: TRBV27
J: TRBJ2-7
D: TRBD2
DNA: TGTGCCAGCAGTTTCATGCTAGCGGGCTCCTACGAGCAGTACTTC
CDR3: CASSFMLAGSYEQYF

size: .
V: TRBV6-5
J: TRBJ2-7
D: TRBD1
DNA: TGTGCCAGCAGTTATTGGGACAGGGACAAGCAGTACTTC
CDR3: CASSYWDRDKQYF

size: few
V: TRBV28
J: TRBJ2-7
D: TRBD2
DNA: TGTGCCAGCAGTTTCTTAACTATGTCGGGCAGGAGTCCACTAGCGGGAGCCGAGCAGTACTTC
CDR3: CASSFLTMSGRSPLAGAEQYF

size: .
V: TRBV5-1
J: TRBJ1-1
D: .
DNA: TGCGCCAGCAGACAGCAATCCTCCACTGAAGCTTTCTTT
CDR3: CASRQQSSTEAFF

size: few
V: TRBV10-3
J: TRBJ2-7
D: TRBD2
DNA: TGTGCCATCAGAGAGACTAGCGGGAGGTCAAGCCACGAGCAGTACTTC
CDR3: CAIRETSGRSSHEQYF

size: .
V: TRBV27
J: TRBJ2-7
D: TRBD1
DNA: TGTGCCAGCAGTTTAACCCGGGACAGGGGGTGGGAGCAGTACTTC
CDR3: CASSLTRDRGWEQYF

size: .
V: TRBV6-6
J: TRBJ2-7
D: .
DNA: TGTGCCAGCAGTTACGGGGGACAGCGGGAGATCTACGAGCAGTACTTC
CDR3: CASSYGGQREIYEQYF